The 24 T cell receptor beta chains given below trace back to one sample, sequenced in a study of preoperative IRX-2 immunotherapy in early breast cancer. Treatment denoted: preoperative locoregional IRX-2 cytokine immunotherapy. Profiled with immunoSEQ multiplex PCR; TCRdb holds only in-frame clones, not every one. The sample includes around 30,000 clones, 78% of them seen just once. The source was lymph node tissue, collected before IRX-2 immunotherapy. These receptors all come from a human donor with breast cancer.

The chain has TRBV28 and TRBJ2-5, with a weak D call TRBD2 (6 bases). V dropped 2 bases and J dropped 2 bases, with 12 bases sitting between them. The germline V gene has CDR1 MDHEN and CDR2 SYDVKM. The CDR3 has 15 amino acids. CDR3 nucleotides: TGTGCCAGCAGTTTAGGGGCGGCGGGGCAAGAGACCCAGTACTTC. Protein: CASSLGAAGQETQYF.

This chain joins TRBV19 and TRBJ1-5; a weak D match, TRBD1 (6 bases). The CDR3 contains 15 residues. V was pared by 7 bases and J by 7 bases, with 20 bases between. From germline, CDR1 is LNHDA and CDR2 SQIVND (reference sequence). The CDR3 spells CASTYRGGEGQPQHF. The CDR3 DNA reads TGTGCCAGTACTTATAGGGGGGGTGAGGGACAGCCCCAGCATTTT.

V usage is TRBV6-8 and J usage is TRBJ1-1; 7 positions match TRBD1. V was pared by 5 bases and J by 6 bases, with 9 bases of the junction left unmatched. The CDR3 covers 14 residues. The germline V gene encodes CDR1 MNHGY and CDR2 SAAAGT. The CDR3 loop is CASSQRQGRAEAFF. In DNA, the CDR3 is TGTGCCAGCAGTCAGCGACAGGGTAGGGCTGAAGCTTTCTTT.

The chain employs TRBV11-3 and TRBJ2-3; the D gene is possibly TRBD1 (5 bases). Germline loops: CDR1 SGHNT, CDR2 YENEEA. The CDR3 runs 14 residues. The V gene lost 3 bases and the J gene lost 6 bases, with 13 bases spanning the gap. Here the CDR3 reads CASSLGRQGDTQYF. CDR3 nucleotide sequence: TGTGCCAGCAGCTTGGGGCGTCAGGGCGATACGCAGTATTTT.

This chain links TRBV28 with TRBJ1-1; 8 bases agree with TRBD1. The V segment lost 7 bases and the J segment 5 bases; nucleotides outside the gene matches: 9. The CDR3 is 14 amino acids. Germline CDR1 and CDR2: MDHEN and SYDVKM. The CDR3 bases are TGTGCCAGCATTCCGTGGACAGGGAGGACTGAAGCTTTCTTT. Translated: CASIPWTGRTEAFF.

The chain joins TRBV7-5 to TRBJ2-3; TRBD2 reflects the table's D call only, with no check against the DNA. TRBV7-5 is flagged as a pseudogene. The CDR3 has 15 amino acids. Here the CDR3 DNA reads TGTGCCAGCAGCCCGAGAGGAGGGATGGGAGATACGCAGTATTTT. Its translation: CASSPRGGMGDTQYF.

The CDR3 loop is CASNTGDEKLFF. In DNA form, the CDR3 reads TGTGCCAGCAATACAGGGGACGAAAAACTGTTTTTT. The gene calls are TRBV6-8 and TRBJ1-4; 7 bases align to TRBD1. The CDR3 is made up of 12 amino acids. Per germline, CDR1 MNHGY and CDR2 SAAAGT. J was trimmed by 8 bases and V by 7 bases; bases with no gene match: 4.

This clone has just one count. This sequence joins TRBV6-8 and TRBJ1-1; 7 bases agree with TRBD1. Germline CDR1 reads MNHGY; CDR2 reads SAAAGT. The CDR3 consists of 15 residues. V trimming: 2 bases; J trimming: 1 base; junction bases outside the gene matches: 4. The CDR3 DNA sequence: TGTGCCAGCAGTTACGAGGGGGCACGGAACACTGAAGCTTTCTTT. The encoded protein is CASSYEGARNTEAFF.

This chain uses TRBV29-1 with TRBJ2-3, with D perhaps TRBD1 (5 bases). The ends were cut back, 0 bases at V and 1 base at J, with 11 bases in the middle. The CDR3 length is 15 residues. Germline V gene lookup returns CDR1 SQVTM and CDR2 ANQGSEA. The CDR3 bases are TGCAGCGTTGAAGACAGGGCCAAGGGCACAGATACGCAGTATTTT. It encodes CSVEDRAKGTDTQYF.

The chain links TRBV19 to TRBJ1-2, with D perhaps matching TRBD1 (5 bases). Per germline, CDR1 LNHDA and CDR2 SQIVND (reference sequence). Trimming took 10 bases from V and 6 from J, leaving 12 bases between them. The CDR3 runs 11 residues. CDR3 protein: CATPTVHGYTF. The CDR3 DNA follows: TGTGCCACCCCGACAGTCCATGGCTACACCTTC.

This chain connects TRBV29-1 to TRBJ2-5, with D perhaps matching TRBD1 (5 bases). V was clipped by 6 bases and J by 4 bases, with 15 bases between them. The germline gives CDR1 SQVTM, CDR2 ANQGSEA. This CDR3 comprises 13 residues. CDR3 nucleotide sequence: TGCAGCGTCCCCGACAACCAGGGAGAGACCCAGTACTTC. Amino acid sequence: CSVPDNQGETQYF. The whole variable domain, remainder taken from reference TRBV29-1 and TRBJ2-5, is SAVISQKPSRDICQRGTSLTIQCQVDSQVTMMFWYRQQPGQSLTLIATANQGSEATYESGFVIDKFPISRPNLTFSTLTVSNMSPEDSSIYLCSVPDNQGETQYFGPGTRLLVL.

This sequence joins TRBV19 and TRBJ1-1; possible D gene TRBD1, 5 bases. Trimming took off 1 base at V and 0 bases at J, with 15 bases between the two ends. The CDR3 is made up of 17 amino acids. Germline V gene data show CDR1 as LNHDA and CDR2 as SQIVND (reference sequence). The CDR3 region is CASSIGAGWDLNTEAFF. DNA for the CDR3: TGTGCCAGTAGTATAGGTGCAGGGTGGGACCTGAACACTGAAGCTTTCTTT.

The rearrangement links TRBV15 to TRBJ2-1, with a weak D call TRBD1 (6 bases). Per the germline V gene, CDR1 is LNHNV and CDR2 is YYDKDF (reference sequence). Between the trimmed V and J ends, which lost 0 bases and 7 bases, there was a span of 13 bases. This CDR3 contains 15 residues. CDR3 residues: CATSREQGKRNEQFF. CDR3 bases: TGTGCCACCAGCAGAGAGCAGGGGAAGCGTAATGAGCAGTTCTTC.

This rearrangement joins TRBV11-3 to TRBJ1-1; 9 bases match TRBD1. CDR1 is SGHNT and CDR2 is YENEEA in the germline V gene. CDR3 size: 15 residues. With V trimmed by 5 bases and J by 1 base, 5 bases remained unmatched. The CDR3 DNA sequence: TGTGCCAGCAGCGATCCGGGACAGGGGAACACTGAAGCTTTCTTT. Protein sequence: CASSDPGQGNTEAFF.

The rearrangement joins TRBV6-8 to TRBJ2-1, with D unclear. V lost 6 bases and J 4 bases, leaving 7 bases between the germline ends. This CDR3 is 12 amino acids long. Looked up from germline, CDR1 is MNHGY and CDR2 is SAAAGT. The CDR3 loop is CASSLQYNEQFF. The CDR3 DNA sequence: TGTGCCAGCAGCCTCCAATACAATGAGCAGTTCTTC.

The chain couples TRBV6-8 to TRBJ2-1; tentative D call: TRBD2 (6 bases). This CDR3 contains 14 residues. Trimming left V 7 bases short and J 10 bases short, with 20 bases between. Per the germline V gene, CDR1 is MNHGY and CDR2 is SAAAGT. The CDR3 DNA reads as TGTGCCAGCATCTCGGGGCGGGGAGGCCCCGAGCAGTTCTTC. This translates into CASISGRGGPEQFF.

This clone has a single count. The V call is TRBV6-8, the J call TRBJ1-5; 7 bases fit TRBD1. Germline V lookup: CDR1 MNHGY, CDR2 SAAAGT. Germline trimming cut 6 bases from V and 2 bases from J; bases unmatched to any gene: 7. The CDR3 totals 15 residues. The CDR3 nucleotides read TGTGCCAGCAGCGTAGGGGGCCTAGGCAATCAGCCCCAGCATTTT. Residues: CASSVGGLGNQPQHF.

The V gene is TRBV6-8, the J gene TRBJ1-3; D gene uncertain. V lost 7 bases and J lost 1, with 29 bases in between. Germline CDR1 is MNHGY and CDR2 is SAAAGT. This CDR3 comprises 20 residues. The CDR3 is CASTLELGSLPSLSGNTIYF. The CDR3 DNA follows: TGTGCCAGCACTTTGGAGTTAGGGAGCCTACCTTCCCTTTCTGGAAACACCATATATTTT.

The chain is built from TRBV11-3 and TRBJ1-1; D remains ambiguous. This CDR3 region has 16 residues. V dropped 5 bases and J dropped 2 bases, with 18 bases sitting between them. Germline V lookup: CDR1 SGHNT, CDR2 YENEEA. CDR3 in DNA: TGTGCCAGCAGCGTGCAGTGGTTGGCAGGCAACACTGAAGCTTTCTTT. It yields the protein CASSVQWLAGNTEAFF.

The chain has TRBV7-6 and TRBJ2-7; D call uncertain. There are 16 residues in the CDR3. Germline V gene lookup returns CDR1 SGHVS and CDR2 FNYEAQ. Trimming took 1 base from V and 0 from J, leaving 13 bases between them. The CDR3, as DNA: TGTGCCAGCAGCTTAGTAACGGGTTTCTTCTCCTACGAGCAGTACTTC. Its translation is CASSLVTGFFSYEQYF.

This clone was seen once. This chain uses TRBV10-1 with TRBJ1-2; no reliable D call. The CDR3 is 11 amino acids. CDR1 is WNHNN and CDR2 is SYGVQD in the germline V gene (reference sequence). Trimming removed 4 bases at V and 3 bases at J, with 3 bases between. CDR3 residues: CASSADYGYTF. CDR3 sequence (DNA): TGCGCCAGCAGTGCCGACTATGGCTACACCTTC.

This clone was counted between two and nine times. The chain carries TRBV6-8 and TRBJ2-1; D perhaps matches TRBD2 (5 bases). V lost 6 bases, J lost 6 bases, and 9 bases lay in between. The germline V gene encodes CDR1 MNHGY and CDR2 SAAAGT. This CDR3 is 12 amino acids long. For the CDR3, the DNA is TGTGCCAGCAGACGAGAGGGCAATGAGCAGTTCTTC. This translates into CASRREGNEQFF.

This clone is large (0.1 to 1%) within its sample. The chain employs TRBV11-3 and TRBJ1-1; tentative D call: TRBD1 (5 bases). Germline values: CDR1 SGHNT, CDR2 YENEEA. The CDR3 length is 14 residues. Deletions cut 5 bases from V and 6 bases from J, with 16 bases between. The CDR3 loop is CASSQLGRDSEAFF. The CDR3 nucleotides read TGTGCCAGCAGCCAACTAGGGCGGGACTCTGAAGCTTTCTTT.

This rearrangement joins TRBV29-1 to TRBJ1-2; 12 bases match TRBD1. CDR1 SQVTM and CDR2 ANQGSEA come from the germline V gene. With 6 bases clipped from V and 5 bases from J, the junction kept 7 bases outside the gene matches. The CDR3 extends over 14 amino acids. Here the CDR3 reads CSVIPGQGAYGYTF. CDR3 coding DNA: TGCAGCGTGATCCCGGGACAGGGGGCTTATGGCTACACCTTC.